A single sample is the source of the 13 T cell receptor beta chains below, sequenced in a study of cytomegalovirus exposure and HLA in healthy donors (dated by TCRdb to the late 2010s). Library generation was performed with the immunoSEQ multiplex PCR assay. A mixture of 60 forward primers for TCR Vbeta segments and 13 reverse primers for TCR Jbeta segments was used in the multiplex PCR. TCRdb's version of the immuneACCESS table is confined to in-frame rearrangements and falls short of the full clone set. An unresolved V gene accounts for under half of the shortfall where checked; the remainder is of unknown origin. The sample table lists over 150,000 clones, 70% to 80% of them with a count of one. Of the sample, about 3.8% falls within the top ten clones. Input material: PBMCs. The receptor source for this set is a woman between 55 and 75 years old in good health and CMV-seropositive.

V and J are TRBV6-5 and TRBJ2-5; unclear D gene. Trimming left V 4 bases short and J 5 bases short, with 5 bases between. CDR3 length equals 11 residues. Germline CDR1 MNHEY, CDR2 SVGAGI. The CDR3 coding sequence is TGTGCCAGCAGTTCCGGGGAGACCCAGTACTTC. Protein product: CASSSGETQYF.

The gene calls are TRBV6-1 and TRBJ2-5; no definite D call. V lost 4 bases to trimming and J lost 4 bases, with 7 bases between them. CDR3 length: 12 residues. Germline CDR1 and CDR2: MNHNS and SASEGT. Here the CDR3 reads CASSALRETQYF. The CDR3, as DNA: TGTGCCAGCAGTGCCCTACGAGAGACCCAGTACTTC.

A word on this clone: Additional DNA sequences in this sample encode the identical CDR3. V and J are TRBV29-1 and TRBJ2-7, with 10 nucleotides matching TRBD1. CDR1 is SQVTM and CDR2 is ANQGSEA in the germline V gene. This CDR3 contains 12 residues. The junction had 2 bases not matched to a gene; V was cut back by 6 bases and J by 3 bases. The CDR3 sequence: CSVGDRGYEQYF. The CDR3, as DNA: TGCAGCGTGGGGGACAGGGGCTACGAGCAGTACTTC.

The chain joins TRBV11-3 to TRBJ2-7; TRBD1 agrees at 9 bases. V shed 6 bases, J shed 6 bases, and the junction held 6 bases outside the gene matches. Germline CDR1 and CDR2: SGHNT and YENEEA. The length of the CDR3 is 13 residues. The CDR3 coding sequence is TGTGCCAGCAGTTCCGGGACAGGGTTCGAGCAGTACTTC. Its translation is CASSSGTGFEQYF.

This chain connects TRBV28 to TRBJ1-2; D is uncertain. The CDR3 consists of 13 residues. The ends were cut back, 3 bases at V and 4 bases at J, with 9 bases in the middle. Germline V gene sequence: CDR1 MDHEN, CDR2 SYDVKM. CDR3 nucleotides: TGTGCCAGCAGTTTTCAGGTCTTCTATGGCTACACCTTC. Translated, it gives CASSFQVFYGYTF.

The V call is TRBV7-9, the J call TRBJ1-4, with D perhaps matching TRBD1 (6 bases). The CDR3 length is 11 residues. Germline V gene data show CDR1 as SEHNR and CDR2 as FQNEAQ (reference sequence). Trimming left V 4 bases short and J 12 bases short, with 9 bases between. The chain's CDR3 is CASSSQGELFF. CDR3 DNA: TGTGCCAGCAGCTCACAGGGCGAACTGTTTTTT. Together with reference TRBV7-9 and TRBJ1-4, the CDR3 gives the full variable domain: DTGVSQNPRHKITKRGQNVTFRCDPISEHNRLYWYRQTLGQGPEFLTYFQNEAQLEKSRLLSDRFSAERPKGSFSTLEIQRTEQGDSAMYLCASSSQGELFFGSGTQLSVL.

The CDR3 DNA is TGTGCCAGCAGCCTAGACCCCTCTTTCTACGAGCAGTACTTC. This encodes CASSLDPSFYEQYF. The rearrangement joins TRBV28 to TRBJ2-5; no reliable D call. The DNA matches TRBJ2-7 better at its end, which makes the J call doubtful. The CDR3 is 14 residues long. The germline gives CDR1 MDHEN, CDR2 SYDVKM.

The DNA for the CDR3 is TGTGCCAGCAGTTTATTGGGACAGGGGGTTCGTGAGCAGCCCCAGCATTTT. It specifies CASSLLGQGVREQPQHF. V and J are TRBV27 and TRBJ1-5, with 11 bases matching TRBD1. This CDR3 is 17 amino acids long. Trimming cost V 1 base and J 7 bases; bases outside gene matches: 9. Germline V lookup: CDR1 MNHEY, CDR2 SMNVEV (reference sequence).

The chain combines TRBV19 with TRBJ1-6, with 8 bases identical to TRBD1. In germline, CDR1 is LNHDA, CDR2 SQIVND (reference sequence). CDR3 length equals 15 residues. Losses at the gene ends were 6 bases for V and 4 bases for J; bases not matched to a gene: 5. CDR3 residues: CASSLDRGYNSPLHF. The CDR3 coding sequence is TGTGCCAGTAGCTTAGACAGGGGATATAATTCACCCCTCCACTTT.

The chain links TRBV19 to TRBJ2-7; TRBD2 agrees at 8 bases. Germline CDR1 LNHDA, CDR2 SQIVND (reference sequence). This CDR3 contains 17 residues. V trimming: 6 bases; J trimming: 0 bases; junction bases outside the gene matches: 13. The CDR3 DNA reads as TGTGCCAGTAGGAACCTCCGAGCGGGAGAAGGCTCCTACGAGCAGTACTTC. Translating it yields CASRNLRAGEGSYEQYF.

This clone was counted between two and nine times. The rearrangement uses TRBV7-6 and TRBJ2-7, with D tentatively TRBD1 (6 bases). From germline, CDR1 is SGHVS and CDR2 FNYEAQ. This CDR3 is 14 amino acids long. Between the trimmed V and J ends, which lost 5 bases and 4 bases, there was a span of 15 bases. Here the CDR3 DNA reads TGTGCCAGCAGCCCATCCGGGACAACTTACGAGCAGTACTTC. It encodes CASSPSGTTYEQYF.

The chain uses TRBV5-1 and TRBJ1-2; the D is unclear. V shed 5 bases and J shed 1 base, with 9 bases lying between them. This CDR3 has 13 residues. Germline CDR1 reads SGHRS; CDR2 reads YFSETQ. The CDR3 region has the DNA TGCGCCAGCAGTAGTTCGGGTAACTATGGCTACACCTTC. Translating gives CASSSSGNYGYTF.

The CDR3 DNA follows: TGTGCCAGCAGTGAAGGGGGGACTAGTTTTCAATATGAGCAGTTCTTC. It encodes CASSEGGTSFQYEQFF. The chain carries TRBV2 and TRBJ2-1; 8 bases map to TRBD2. Germline V gene lookup returns CDR1 SNHLY and CDR2 FYNNEI. The CDR3 runs to 16 residues. V was clipped by 1 base and J by 8 bases; unmatched bases: 10.